This T cell receptor beta chain was documented in a study of blood T cells in healthy people across ages. Study-level results: More naive CD4+ cells and higher diversity marked long-lived donors relative to aged donors. Because sorting was not performed, PBMCs prevented conclusive naive versus antigen-experienced comparison.

In the case of this clonotype: The antigen is not known.

PBMCs were isolated at a quantity of at least 6.5 million per sample. The CDR3 runs 13 residues. The germline CDR1 and CDR2 sequences are MNHEY and SVGEGT. V shed 7 bases and J 6 bases; nucleotides not matched to a gene: 6. Sample-barcoded 5' priming and a J-beta primer mix drove a second PCR of roughly 7 to 11 cycles. Every cDNA molecule bore a tag from a template-switch adaptor containing 12 random nucleotides. TCRdb reanalysed the 5' RACE reads using MiXCR and keeps one entry per CDR3 protein. The profile covers some 640,000 distinct CDR3 sequences, with around 49% appearing a single time and roughly a third taken by the ten largest.

This TCR was sampled from a woman aged 60-75 years in good health. This rearrangement joins TRBV6-2 or TRBV6-3 to TRBJ1-2, with TRBD1 identical over 9 bases. The sequencing input was blood. The CDR3 coding sequence is TGTGCCAGCACAACACAGGGGGCTGATGGCTACACCTTC. The encoded protein is CASTTQGADGYTF.